The T cell receptor (beta chain) described here comes from a study of cytomegalovirus exposure and HLA in healthy donors. The PCR was carried out with 60 Vbeta primers and 13 Jbeta primers. TCRdb keeps only in-frame clones here, not all; method: immunoSEQ multiplex PCR. The table lists 110,000 to 150,000 clones, around 80% of them singletons, with around 2.9% in the top ten. Trimming removed 0 bases at V and 7 bases at J, with 22 bases between. Germline V lookup: CDR1 KGHSY, CDR2 FQNENV. The CDR3 has 17 residues. This TCR was recovered from a female donor in good health and CMV-seronegative. Sequenced: PBMCs. The chain recombines TRBV16 with TRBJ2-7, with a possible D match to TRBD2 (5 bases). CDR3 nucleotides: TGTGCCAGCAGCCAATCGAGGGCCGGAGCCTTCCCTGGAGAGCAGTACTTC. Amino acids: CASSQSRAGAFPGEQYF.